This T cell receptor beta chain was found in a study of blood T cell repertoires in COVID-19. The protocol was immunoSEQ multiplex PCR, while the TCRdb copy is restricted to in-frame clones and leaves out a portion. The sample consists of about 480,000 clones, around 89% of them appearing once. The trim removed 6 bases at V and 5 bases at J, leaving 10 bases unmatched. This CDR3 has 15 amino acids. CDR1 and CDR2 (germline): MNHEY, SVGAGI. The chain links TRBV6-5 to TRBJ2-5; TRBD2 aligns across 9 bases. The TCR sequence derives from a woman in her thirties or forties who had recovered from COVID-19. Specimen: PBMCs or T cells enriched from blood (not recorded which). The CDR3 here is CASRLGLALGETQYF. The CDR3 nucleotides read TGTGCCAGCAGACTGGGACTAGCCCTGGGGGAGACCCAGTACTTC.